Listed here are 12 T cell receptor beta chains from one sample, sequenced in a study of lymphopenia after photon versus proton radiotherapy. Sequencing used immunoSEQ multiplex PCR; TCRdb keeps in-frame clones, though not all of them. The table lists 35,000 to 40,000 clones, under 90% of them singletons, with approximately 2.9% in the top ten. The sequenced sample was peripheral blood, obtained from a patient treated with photon-based radiotherapy. These TCRs come from a man aged 50-59 years with gastric cancer.

The chain joins TRBV4-2 to TRBJ2-5, with D unresolved. The CDR3 contains 15 residues. The ends were cut back, 2 bases at V and 2 bases at J, with 12 bases in the middle. Germline lookup yields CDR1 LGHNA and CDR2 YNFKEQ. CDR3 loop: CASSQYDQPQETQYF. DNA for the CDR3: TGTGCCAGCAGCCAATACGACCAACCACAAGAGACCCAGTACTTC.

V and J are TRBV27 and TRBJ2-1; D ambiguous. Germline values: CDR1 MNHEY, CDR2 SMNVEV (reference sequence). The CDR3 is 16 residues long. V was cut by 6 bases and J by 5 bases, with 20 bases left in between. In nucleotides, the CDR3 is TGTGCCAGCAGCGCTCCCGGTGATCGGATTCACAATGAGCAGTTCTTC. Its protein product is CASSAPGDRIHNEQFF.

The V and J genes are TRBV9 and TRBJ1-1; perhaps TRBD1 as D (6 bases). V was clipped by 4 bases and J by 2 bases, with 15 bases between them. In germline, CDR1 is SGDLS, CDR2 YYNGEE. The CDR3 totals 15 residues. The CDR3 DNA follows: TGTGCCAGCAGCAGCGGTGGGGGCGTAAACACTGAAGCTTTCTTT. Translated, it gives CASSSGGGVNTEAFF.

The chain links TRBV18 to TRBJ2-5; D ambiguous. This CDR3 spans 12 amino acids. Trimming stripped 3 bases from V and 3 bases from J, with 5 bases between. Looked up from germline, CDR1 is KGHSH and CDR2 is LQKENI. The CDR3: CASSPSEETQYF. The CDR3 nucleotides read TGTGCCAGCTCACCCTCCGAAGAGACCCAGTACTTC.

The chain carries TRBV7-3 and TRBJ1-1, with D unclear. This CDR3 contains 11 residues. V lost 2 bases and J lost 10, with 8 bases in between. CDR1 is SGHTA and CDR2 is FQGTGA in the germline V gene. CDR3 coding DNA: TGTGCCAGCAGCTTAGGGGAGGGAGCTTTCTTT. Protein: CASSLGEGAFF.

This clone has only one observation. The gene calls are TRBV29-1 and TRBJ2-6; tentatively, D is TRBD1 (6 bases). Germline assignment: CDR1 SQVTM and CDR2 ANQGSEA. V was shortened by 6 bases and J by 0 bases, with 21 bases between the two germline ends. The CDR3 consists of 18 residues. In DNA, the CDR3 is TGCAGCGTCCTAAGAGAGAGGGACACGGGCTCTGGGGCCAACGTCCTGACTTTC. This sequence encodes CSVLRERDTGSGANVLTF. The full variable domain, rest sourced from reference TRBV29-1 and TRBJ2-6, is SAVISQKPSRDICQRGTSLTIQCQVDSQVTMMFWYRQQPGQSLTLIATANQGSEATYESGFVIDKFPISRPNLTFSTLTVSNMSPEDSSIYLCSVLRERDTGSGANVLTFGAGSRLTVL.

The chain has TRBV2 and TRBJ1-2; TRBD1 might be the D (5 bases). V lost 6 bases to trimming and J lost 0 bases, with 11 bases between them. The CDR3 loop spans 14 amino acids. Germline assignment: CDR1 SNHLY and CDR2 FYNNEI. The CDR3 reads CASSNRRTNYGYTF. The CDR3 DNA reads as TGTGCCAGCAGCAACAGGCGAACTAACTATGGCTACACCTTC. Full variable domain (remainder filled in from reference TRBV2 and TRBJ1-2): EPEVTQTPSHQVTQMGQEVILRCVPISNHLYFYWYRQILGQKVEFLVSFYNNEISEKSEIFDDQFSVERPDGSNFTLKIRSTKLEDSAMYFCASSNRRTNYGYTFGSGTRLTVV.

This clone is deemed medium-sized. The chain links TRBV4-1 to TRBJ1-1, with D perhaps matching TRBD1 (6 bases). Trimming cost V 4 bases and J 6 bases, with 12 bases left between them. The CDR3 is 13 amino acids. Germline loops: CDR1 MGHRA, CDR2 YSYEKL. CDR3 DNA: TGCGCCAGCAGCCGAACAGGGATAGCTGAAGCTTTCTTT. Translated, it gives CASSRTGIAEAFF.

This chain connects TRBV28 to TRBJ1-2; 9 bases are a match to TRBD1. Germline values: CDR1 MDHEN, CDR2 SYDVKM. The CDR3 is 16 residues long. J gave up 4 bases and V 6 bases, and 12 bases lay outside the gene matches. For the CDR3, the DNA is TGTGCCAGCAGCTCCTGGCACAGGGGGCAGGGCTATGGCTACACCTTC. Encoded protein: CASSSWHRGQGYGYTF.

This clone has a handful of counts. The rearrangement joins TRBV27 to TRBJ1-5; D is uncertain. Germline V CDR1 and CDR2: MNHEY, SMNVEV (reference sequence). Trimming stripped 3 bases from V and 6 bases from J, with 9 bases between. The CDR3 runs 13 residues. CDR3 coding DNA: TGTGCCAGCAGTTTCAATCCGGGTCAGCCCCAGCATTTT. Protein: CASSFNPGQPQHF.

This rearrangement joins TRBV6-4 to TRBJ2-2; D may be TRBD2 (6 bases). The CDR3 sequence is 15 residues long. Germline V gene data show CDR1 as MRHNA and CDR2 as SNTAGT. V dropped 2 bases and J dropped 3 bases, with 10 bases sitting between them. CDR3: CASSDQAGYTGELFF. CDR3 DNA sequence: TGTGCCAGCAGTGACCAAGCGGGTTACACCGGGGAGCTGTTTTTT.

The chain combines TRBV28 with TRBJ1-4, with TRBD1 as a possible D gene (6 bases). Trimming took off 6 bases at V and 8 bases at J, with 16 bases between the two ends. In germline, CDR1 is MDHEN, CDR2 SYDVKM. The CDR3 sequence is 14 residues long. CDR3 amino acids: CASRPRGAKEKLFF. CDR3 DNA sequence: TGTGCCAGCAGGCCTAGGGGGGCAAAGGAAAAACTGTTTTTT.